This TCR beta chain derives from a study of blood T cell repertoires in COVID-19. V lost 4 bases, J lost 6 bases, and 18 bases lay in between. There are 15 residues in the CDR3. The germline gives CDR1 MGHDK, CDR2 SYGVNS. Sequenced by immunoSEQ multiplex PCR; TCRdb stores in-frame clones only, minus some. The sample shows 190,000 or so clones, approximately 79% of them seen only once. The sample was peripheral blood. V usage is TRBV25-1 and J usage is TRBJ1-1; a possible D gene is TRBD1 (5 bases). The clonotype was recovered from a man aged 45-65 years who had recovered from COVID-19. CDR3 sequence: CASSGWGEVPPEAFF. The CDR3 region has the DNA TGTGCCAGCAGTGGATGGGGGGAAGTACCCCCTGAAGCTTTCTTT.